The next 29 T cell receptor beta chains were all read from a single sample in a study of shared clonotypes between healthy human individuals. Some clones are missing from TCRdb's copy, which holds only in-frame ones; the method was immunoSEQ multiplex PCR. The sample includes some 1.4 million clones, approximately 96% seen only once; the top ten take roughly 1.1%. The sample consisted of naive CD4+ T cells sorted from blood. Subset in this sample: CD45RA+ positively selected. The receptors originated from a man aged 25 to 45 in good health.

The chain employs TRBV7-2 and TRBJ2-7; D not certain. The CDR3 is made up of 14 amino acids. Trimming took off 0 bases at V and 0 bases at J, with 6 bases between the two ends. Germline CDR1 SGHTA, CDR2 FQGNSA. The CDR3 bases are TGTGCCAGCAGCTTAGCCGGATACTCCTACGAGCAGTACTTC. Its translation is CASSLAGYSYEQYF.

The V call is TRBV10-2, the J call TRBJ2-2; D not resolved. There are 15 residues in the CDR3. V lost 6 bases and J 2 bases, leaving 13 bases between the germline ends. CDR1 WSHSY and CDR2 SAAADI come from the germline V gene. The CDR3 region is CASRAATANTGELFF. CDR3 sequence (DNA): TGCGCCAGCAGGGCCGCCACAGCAAACACCGGGGAGCTGTTTTTT.

V and J are TRBV7-6 and TRBJ2-5, with a weak D call TRBD2 (5 bases). The CDR3 consists of 14 residues. Trimming left V 5 bases short and J 5 bases short, with 15 bases between. Germline V gives CDR1 SGHVS, CDR2 FNYEAQ. The CDR3 coding sequence is TGTGCCAGCAGCGGAAGTACTAGTACCGAGACCCAGTACTTC. It is translated as CASSGSTSTETQYF.

The rearrangement links TRBV4-1 to TRBJ2-2, with 7 positions matching TRBD1. V trimming: 0 bases; J trimming: 8 bases; junction bases outside the gene matches: 9. The CDR3 covers 16 residues. Germline CDR1 and CDR2: MGHRA and YSYEKL. Here the CDR3 reads CASSQDPGQYFGELFF. CDR3 bases: TGCGCCAGCAGCCAAGATCCGGGACAGTATTTTGGGGAGCTGTTTTTT.

This chain uses TRBV5-1 with TRBJ2-5; 10 bases agree with TRBD1. CDR1 and CDR2 (germline): SGHRS, YFSETQ. Trimming took 6 bases from V and 13 from J; bases not matched to a gene: 15. The CDR3 sequence is 14 residues long. Here the CDR3 DNA reads TGCGCCAGCACCTTTGGGGACCGACAGGGGGCATGGTACTTC. Protein product: CASTFGDRQGAWYF.

The gene calls are TRBV27 and TRBJ2-1, with 8 nucleotides matching TRBD2. Losses at the gene ends were 7 bases for V and 9 bases for J; bases not matched to a gene: 14. The CDR3 is 15 residues long. Germline V gene lookup returns CDR1 MNHEY and CDR2 SMNVEV (reference sequence). The CDR3 DNA is TGTGCCAGCATCCCTGCGGGAGGCCGCGGGGTTGAGCAGTTCTTC. Translation: CASIPAGGRGVEQFF.

Comment on this clone: The identical CDR3 is also encoded by other nucleotide sequences in the sample. This chain joins TRBV9 and TRBJ2-5, with D perhaps given as TRBD1 or TRBD2 (5 bases each). Trimming removed 2 bases from V and 2 bases from J, with 10 bases in between. The length of the CDR3 is 14 residues. Per germline, CDR1 SGDLS and CDR2 YYNGEE. The CDR3 sequence: CASSVEGPQETQYF. In nucleotides, the CDR3 is TGTGCCAGCAGCGTCGAGGGACCGCAAGAGACCCAGTACTTC.

The chain employs TRBV7-9 and TRBJ2-3; TRBD1 might be the D (7 bases). Per the germline V gene, CDR1 is SEHNR and CDR2 is FQNEAQ (reference sequence). The CDR3 has 13 amino acids. V was pared by 4 bases and J by 5 bases, with 10 bases between. This CDR3 is CASSSQGGDTQYF. CDR3 coding DNA: TGTGCCAGCAGCTCGCAGGGGGGAGATACGCAGTATTTT. Drawing the rest from reference TRBV7-9 and TRBJ2-3, the complete variable domain is DTGVSQNPRHKITKRGQNVTFRCDPISEHNRLYWYRQTLGQGPEFLTYFQNEAQLEKSRLLSDRFSAERPKGSFSTLEIQRTEQGDSAMYLCASSSQGGDTQYFGPGTRLTVL.

CDR3 nucleotide sequence: TGTGCCAGCAGCTTTTGGGGTATAGGGCTCAATGAGCAGTTCTTC. Residues: CASSFWGIGLNEQFF. The genes are TRBV5-6 and TRBJ2-1; D gene uncertain. Trimming removed 2 bases at V and 6 bases at J, with 15 bases between. CDR1 SGHDT and CDR2 YYEEEE come from the germline V gene. The CDR3 runs 15 residues.

The J gene is TRBJ1-4, the V gene TRBV5-5; tentative D call: TRBD1 (6 bases). Per the germline V gene, CDR1 is SGHKS and CDR2 is YYEKEE (reference sequence). CDR3 length: 17 residues. Trimming stripped 4 bases from V and 2 bases from J, with 18 bases between. DNA of the CDR3: TGTGCCAGCAGCCCTGGGGGCAGCCGCGGGACTAATGAAAAACTGTTTTTT. It specifies CASSPGGSRGTNEKLFF.

This clone was recorded once. The genes are TRBV5-1 and TRBJ1-2, with D unclear. V was clipped by 4 bases and J by 7 bases, with 11 bases between them. Germline-derived CDR1 and CDR2 are SGHRS and YFSETQ. CDR3 length: 12 residues. CDR3 loop: CASSREWVGYTF. Here the CDR3 DNA reads TGCGCCAGCAGCCGGGAATGGGTTGGCTACACCTTC.

A note on this clone: At the DNA level, this CDR3 is encoded by other sequences in the same sample as well. For the CDR3, the DNA is TGCGCCAGCAGCTTGGTGGGGGGCTCGAACACTGAAGCTTTCTTT. Translation: CASSLVGGSNTEAFF. The V call is TRBV5-1, the J call TRBJ1-1; D may be TRBD1 (6 bases). CDR1 and CDR2 (germline): SGHRS, YFSETQ. Trimming took off 0 bases at V and 1 base at J, with 10 bases between the two ends. The CDR3 loop spans 15 amino acids.

The rearrangement links TRBV14 to TRBJ2-7, with 9 bases fitting TRBD2. This CDR3 is 13 amino acids long. CDR1 is SGHDN and CDR2 is FVKESK in the germline V gene. V dropped 5 bases and J dropped 5; count of bases not matched to a gene: 4. The CDR3 sequence is CASSFSGSHEQYF. The CDR3 DNA sequence: TGTGCCAGCAGCTTTAGCGGGAGCCACGAGCAGTACTTC.

The chain carries TRBV6-1 and TRBJ1-5, with D tentatively TRBD1 (5 bases). The V end lost 11 bases, the J end lost 1 base, and 12 bases lay between the germline ends. The germline gives CDR1 MNHNS, CDR2 SASEGT. This CDR3 is 13 amino acids long. The CDR3 loop reads CAGQRDSNQPQHF. The CDR3 DNA follows: TGTGCCGGGCAGAGGGACAGCAATCAGCCCCAGCATTTT.

The chain combines TRBV7-2 with TRBJ2-7, with D possibly TRBD2 on 6 matching bases. This CDR3 comprises 16 residues. The germline V gene encodes CDR1 SGHTA and CDR2 FQGNSA. The V end was cut by 1 base, the J end by 3 bases, with 16 bases between. The CDR3 DNA reads as TGTGCCAGCAGCTTAGGCCGGATCGGGGGAAACTACGAGCAGTACTTC. It translates to CASSLGRIGGNYEQYF.

CDR3 DNA sequence: TGTGCCAGCAGCTTGTTACCGGGACAGGGAAACGAGCAGTACTTC. It specifies CASSLLPGQGNEQYF. The genes are TRBV11-3 and TRBJ2-7, with 9 bases that match TRBD1. The CDR3 runs 15 residues. Trimming cost V 3 bases and J 5 bases; bases outside gene matches: 8. Per germline, CDR1 SGHNT and CDR2 YENEEA.

This chain joins TRBV28 and TRBJ2-7; D possibly corresponds to TRBD1 (6 bases). From germline, CDR1 is MDHEN and CDR2 SYDVKM. V was clipped by 5 bases and J by 5 bases, with 13 bases between them. This CDR3 is built from 13 residues. DNA of the CDR3: TGTGCCAGCAGTCTAGGGACAATAAACGAGCAGTACTTC. This sequence encodes CASSLGTINEQYF.

The CDR3 loop is CASSPPLGSGANVLTF. The CDR3 DNA is TGCGCCAGCAGCCCCCCTCTGGGTTCTGGGGCCAACGTCCTGACTTTC. The chain combines TRBV5-1 with TRBJ2-6; no clear D. The CDR3 contains 16 residues. Trimming left V 4 bases short and J 1 base short, with 12 bases between. Germline V gene sequence: CDR1 SGHRS, CDR2 YFSETQ.

The J gene is TRBJ2-2, the V gene TRBV9, with no clear D. Germline V gives CDR1 SGDLS, CDR2 YYNGEE. Trimming removed 0 bases at V and 7 bases at J, with 7 bases between. CDR3 length: 13 residues. This CDR3 reads CASSVVWGGELFF. The CDR3 DNA sequence: TGTGCCAGCAGCGTAGTTTGGGGCGGGGAGCTGTTTTTT.

The gene calls are TRBV7-9 and TRBJ2-7, with TRBD2 identical over 8 bases. The CDR3 consists of 14 residues. Germline CDR1 SEHNR, CDR2 FQNEAQ (reference sequence). CDR3 nucleotides: TGTGCGAGTTTAGGAAGCGGGAGCGGGTACGAGCAGTACTTC. Translation: CASLGSGSGYEQYF.

This chain uses TRBV15 with TRBJ2-5, with unresolved D. The length of the CDR3 is 15 residues. Trimming left V 1 base short and J 5 bases short, with 14 bases between. Germline loops: CDR1 LNHNV, CDR2 YYDKDF (reference sequence). CDR3 residues: CATSRVWRWGETQYF. The CDR3 DNA sequence: TGTGCCACCAGCAGAGTCTGGCGGTGGGGTGAGACCCAGTACTTC. The entire variable domain, with the rest obtained from reference TRBV15 and TRBJ2-5, is as follows: DAMVIQNPRYQVTQFGKPVTLSCSQTLNHNVMYWYQQKSSQAPKLLFHYYDKDFNNEADTPDNFQSRRPNTSFCFLDIRSPGLGDTAMYLCATSRVWRWGETQYFGPGTRLLVL.

The chain uses TRBV28 and TRBJ1-2; 11 bases are a match to TRBD1. The germline V gene encodes CDR1 MDHEN and CDR2 SYDVKM. J gave up 8 bases and V 5 bases, and 13 bases lay outside the gene matches. The CDR3 loop spans 16 amino acids. The CDR3 DNA reads as TGTGCCAGCAGTGCCCCCGGGACAGGGGGACTTGGGGGCTACACCTTC. This gives the protein CASSAPGTGGLGGYTF.

Worth noting for this clone: Other DNA sequences within the sample encode an identical CDR3. The rearrangement links TRBV7-9 to TRBJ1-1; maybe TRBD1 (5 bases). Germline values: CDR1 SEHNR, CDR2 FQNEAQ (reference sequence). The germline V and J ends were trimmed by 2 bases and 2 bases, with 6 bases remaining between them. This CDR3 has 13 residues. CDR3: CASSLTGNTEAFF. CDR3 coding DNA: TGTGCCAGCAGCTTAACAGGAAACACTGAAGCTTTCTTT.

This chain uses TRBV5-1 with TRBJ2-2, with TRBD2 matching 11 bases. Germline V gene data show CDR1 as SGHRS and CDR2 as YFSETQ. After removal of 1 base from V and 2 bases from J, the junction contained 4 bases not matched to a gene. CDR3 length equals 17 residues. The CDR3 DNA follows: TGCGCCAGCAGCTTGCTCCTAGCGGGAGGAAACACCGGGGAGCTGTTTTTT. Protein product: CASSLLLAGGNTGELFF.

The gene calls are TRBV6-5 and TRBJ2-7; 8 bases line up with TRBD1. CDR3 length: 15 amino acids. The junction had 9 bases not matched to a gene; V was cut back by 2 bases and J by 6 bases. Per the germline V gene, CDR1 is MNHEY and CDR2 is SVGAGI. The CDR3 is CASSYRAGGPSEQYF. DNA for the CDR3: TGTGCCAGCAGTTACAGGGCAGGGGGCCCCTCCGAGCAGTACTTC.

The gene calls are TRBV27 and TRBJ2-7; 10 nucleotides align to TRBD1. This CDR3 comprises 17 residues. Germline V gene lookup returns CDR1 MNHEY and CDR2 SMNVEV (reference sequence). Unmatched junction bases numbered 11, after V lost 5 bases and J lost 1 base. CDR3 residues: CASSPHTGTGASYEQYF. The CDR3 DNA is TGTGCCAGCAGTCCCCACACCGGGACAGGGGCTTCCTACGAGCAGTACTTC.

The V and J genes are TRBV2 and TRBJ1-1; D is unclear. From germline, CDR1 is SNHLY and CDR2 FYNNEI. This CDR3 contains 11 residues. CDR3 sequence (DNA): TGTGCTTATACTTGGAACACTGAAGCTTTCTTT. It specifies CAYTWNTEAFF.

This rearrangement joins TRBV2 to TRBJ2-1, with 7 bases that match TRBD2. J gave up 6 bases and V 4 bases, and 3 bases lay outside the gene matches. The CDR3 contains 13 residues. CDR1 is SNHLY, CDR2 FYNNEI, per germline. The CDR3 spells CASSVIAGNEQFF. The CDR3 nucleotides are TGTGCCAGCAGTGTGATAGCGGGCAATGAGCAGTTCTTC.

The chain combines TRBV14 with TRBJ2-5; 16 nucleotides line up with TRBD2. Judging by the DNA end, TRBJ2-7 fits better; the J call may be wrong. The CDR3 length is 18 residues. The germline V gene has CDR1 SGHDN and CDR2 FVKESK. CDR3 sequence: CASSQQGGLAGGPYEQYF. The CDR3 DNA is TGTGCCAGCAGCCAACAGGGGGGACTAGCGGGAGGGCCTTACGAGCAGTACTTC.